This TCR beta chain was captured by sequencing in a study of graft-versus-host responses after intestinal transplantation. The wider study: In this cohort, recipients had multivisceral, liver-intestinal, or isolated intestinal transplants.

TCRdb's copy holds only in-frame clones and misses some; the assay was immunoSEQ multiplex PCR. The profile covers 75,000 to 100,000 clones, with roughly 80% appearing a single time and about 18% taken by the ten largest. Comments on this clone: Its antigen is unidentified.

The CDR3 extends over 15 amino acids. From germline, CDR1 is SNHLY and CDR2 FYNNEI. Trimming cost V 0 bases and J 2 bases, with 11 bases left between them. Study observations and caveats: Allograft graft-versus-host to host-versus-graft clonal ratios ran high in patients with graft-donor T cell macrochimerism. Recipient marrow showed GvH clones, some seen first in ileum or blood.

J is TRBJ2-7 and V is TRBV2, with a possible D match to TRBD1 (6 bases). The material was unstimulated CD8+ T cells sorted from spleen or lymph node cells, obtained before intestinal transplant. The sequence derives from a human donor who received an intestinal transplant. CDR3 coding DNA: TGTGCCAGCAGTGAAGCGGCAGGGACAACCTACGAGCAGTACTTC. This codes for CASSEAAGTTYEQYF.